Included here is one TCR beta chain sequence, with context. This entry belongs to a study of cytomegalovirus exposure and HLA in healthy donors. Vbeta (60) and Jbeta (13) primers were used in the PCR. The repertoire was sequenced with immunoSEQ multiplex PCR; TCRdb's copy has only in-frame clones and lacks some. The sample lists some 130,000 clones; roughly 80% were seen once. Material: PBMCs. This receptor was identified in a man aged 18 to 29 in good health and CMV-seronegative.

CDR3 bases: TGTGCCAGCAGCCCCCCCCTGGGGGAGCTGTTTTTT. This codes for CASSPPLGELFF. V gene TRBV7-6 combines with J gene TRBJ2-2; D gene uncertain. Trimming removed 5 bases from V and 8 bases from J, with 9 bases in between. The CDR3 runs to 12 residues. The V gene's germline CDR1 is SGHVS and CDR2 FNYEAQ.